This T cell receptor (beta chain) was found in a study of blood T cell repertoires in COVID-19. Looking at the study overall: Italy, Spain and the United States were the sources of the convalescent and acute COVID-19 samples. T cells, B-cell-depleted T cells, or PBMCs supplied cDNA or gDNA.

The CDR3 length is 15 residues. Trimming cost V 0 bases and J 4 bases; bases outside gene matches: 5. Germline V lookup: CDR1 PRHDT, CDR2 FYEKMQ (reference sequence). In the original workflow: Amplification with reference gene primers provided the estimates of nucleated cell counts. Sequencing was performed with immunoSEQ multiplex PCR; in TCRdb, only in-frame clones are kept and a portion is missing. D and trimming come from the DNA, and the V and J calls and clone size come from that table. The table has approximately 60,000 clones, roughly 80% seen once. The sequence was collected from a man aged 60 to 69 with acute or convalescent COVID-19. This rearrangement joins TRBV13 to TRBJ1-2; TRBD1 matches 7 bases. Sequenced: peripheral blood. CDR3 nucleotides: TGTGCCAGCAGCTTAGGGGTAGGGGGCCCCTATGGCTACACCTTC. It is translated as CASSLGVGGPYGYTF.